This T cell receptor beta chain comes out of a study of early T cells in non-severe SARS-CoV-2 infection. The overall study: Sequencing input comprised bulk RNA from unsorted whole blood; chain pairing was not available.

This clonotype was seen a few times. Its antigen is still unknown. Trimming removed 1 base from V and 2 bases from J; junction bases left unmatched: 9. The CDR3 is 17 amino acids. Germline CDR1 reads PRHDT; CDR2 reads FYEKMQ (reference sequence). The TCR library protocol was used to attach unique molecular identifiers. These identifiers were attached to individual cDNA molecules. TCRdb reprocessed the 5' RACE reads with MiXCR, giving one entry per CDR3 protein. The table has more than 90,000 distinct CDR3 sequences, roughly an eighth seen once. Study-wide points: VDJdb matches were skewed toward anti-spike CD8 T cell responses.

The chain carries TRBV13 and TRBJ2-7; 9 bases fit TRBD1. Sequences were obtained from whole blood. The receptor's source is an adult who was a healthcare worker with PCR-confirmed SARS-CoV-2 infection or an uninfected control (not recorded which). The CDR3 is CASSLAQPGTGTYEQYF. As DNA, the CDR3 is TGTGCCAGCAGCTTAGCACAACCCGGGACAGGGACCTACGAGCAGTACTTC.